The rows below give T cell receptor beta chains drawn from one sample of a study of blood T cell repertoires in COVID-19. Data came from immunoSEQ multiplex PCR; TCRdb stores just in-frame clones and leaves some out. The sample consists of about 370,000 clones, 85% to 90% of them appearing once. The sequenced sample was PBMCs or T cells enriched from blood (not recorded which). These receptors all come from a man aged 18 to 30 who had recovered from COVID-19. CDR3s include the opening cysteine and the closing phenylalanine or tryptophan. The D gene is left open where the match is weak. Only some rows state a clone size, as once, few, many or a class for expanded clones.

d_gene: -; j_gene: TRBJ1-3; v_gene: TRBV3-1/TRBV3-2; abundance: -; CDR3nt: TGTGCCAGCAGCCGGACACAGCGTTTT; CDR3aa: CASSRTQRF
d_gene: -; j_gene: TRBJ1-6; v_gene: TRBV12-3/TRBV12-4; abundance: -; CDR3nt: TGTGCCAGCAGCTGGGCCGATAATTCACCCCTCCACTTT; CDR3aa: CASSWADNSPLHF
d_gene: -; j_gene: TRBJ2-6; v_gene: TRBV11-2; abundance: -; CDR3nt: TGTGCCAGCAGCTTAGAAGACTCGACTTGGGGGGCCAACGTCCTGACTTTC; CDR3aa: CASSLEDSTWGANVLTF
d_gene: -; j_gene: TRBJ1-1; v_gene: TRBV7-9; abundance: -; CDR3nt: TGTGCCAGCATCCCAACCTTACAGAACACTGAAGCTTTCTTT; CDR3aa: CASIPTLQNTEAFF
d_gene: -; j_gene: TRBJ1-6; v_gene: TRBV25-1; abundance: -; CDR3nt: TGTGCCAGCGGCACCGGAGGGGCACGTAATTCACCCCTCCACTTT; CDR3aa: CASGTGGARNSPLHF
d_gene: -; j_gene: TRBJ2-1; v_gene: TRBV28; abundance: -; CDR3nt: TGTGCCAGCCAGGGAAGCTTGAGCTCCTACAATGAGCAGTTCTTC; CDR3aa: CASQGSLSSYNEQFF
d_gene: TRBD1; j_gene: TRBJ2-1; v_gene: TRBV5-1; abundance: -; CDR3nt: TGCGCCAGCATCCGTTCTCTCGTGGGACAGGGGAATGAGCAGTTCTTC; CDR3aa: CASIRSLVGQGNEQFF
d_gene: TRBD1; j_gene: TRBJ1-1; v_gene: TRBV18; abundance: few; CDR3nt: TGTGCCAGCTCACCACCGACAGGGGCCCGGAACACTGAAGCTTTCTTT; CDR3aa: CASSPPTGARNTEAFF
d_gene: -; j_gene: TRBJ1-1; v_gene: TRBV11-2; abundance: -; CDR3nt: TGTGCCAGCAGCTTAGGGAGGGGTACTGAAGCTTTCTTT; CDR3aa: CASSLGRGTEAFF
d_gene: -; j_gene: TRBJ2-3; v_gene: TRBV28; abundance: -; CDR3nt: TGTGCCAGCAGTTCAGGGCCCGGCCTAACGCAGTATTTT; CDR3aa: CASSSGPGLTQYF
d_gene: -; j_gene: TRBJ2-7; v_gene: TRBV28; abundance: -; CDR3nt: TGTGCCAGTAAGGGGCGATTGTCAAGGTACGAGCAGTACTTC; CDR3aa: CASKGRLSRYEQYF
d_gene: -; j_gene: TRBJ1-1; v_gene: TRBV28; abundance: -; CDR3nt: TGTGCCAGCTCAATAGGGGGGGACACTGAAGCTTTCTTT; CDR3aa: CASSIGGDTEAFF
d_gene: TRBD2; j_gene: TRBJ2-1; v_gene: TRBV4-2; abundance: -; CDR3nt: TGTGCCAGCAGCCAACTAGCGGGGTGGTCCTACAATGAGCAGTTCTTC; CDR3aa: CASSQLAGWSYNEQFF
d_gene: TRBD2; j_gene: TRBJ2-7; v_gene: TRBV7-2; abundance: -; CDR3nt: TGTGCCAGCAGCTTGACTAGCGGGAGGGTGTCCGAGCAGTACTTC; CDR3aa: CASSLTSGRVSEQYF
d_gene: TRBD1; j_gene: TRBJ2-1; v_gene: TRBV11-3; abundance: -; CDR3nt: TGTGCCAGCAGTCCGGGACAGGGGCAGAATGAGCAGTTCTTC; CDR3aa: CASSPGQGQNEQFF
d_gene: -; j_gene: TRBJ2-7; v_gene: TRBV2; abundance: -; CDR3nt: TGTGCCAGCAGTGGAGGCACCTCCTACGAGCAGTACTTC; CDR3aa: CASSGGTSYEQYF
d_gene: -; j_gene: TRBJ2-3; v_gene: TRBV7-3; abundance: -; CDR3nt: TGTGCCAGCAGCTTAGCAGGTGAAGATACGCAGTATTTT; CDR3aa: CASSLAGEDTQYF
d_gene: -; j_gene: TRBJ1-5; v_gene: TRBV6-1; abundance: -; CDR3nt: TGTGCCAGCAGTGAAGCTGCGCACAGGGTATCCAATCAGCCCCAGCATTTT; CDR3aa: CASSEAAHRVSNQPQHF
d_gene: TRBD1; j_gene: TRBJ2-7; v_gene: TRBV19; abundance: -; CDR3nt: TGTGCCAGTAGTATTTCGACAGGGGGGACCTACGAGCAGTACTTC; CDR3aa: CASSISTGGTYEQYF
d_gene: -; j_gene: TRBJ1-1; v_gene: TRBV12-3/TRBV12-4; abundance: -; CDR3nt: TGTGCCAGCAGTTTCGACCCGGGAGAAGCTTTCTTT; CDR3aa: CASSFDPGEAFF
d_gene: TRBD1; j_gene: TRBJ2-4; v_gene: TRBV11-2; abundance: many; CDR3nt: TGTGCCAGCAGCTCTATCCCCGGGACAGGGACCATTCAGTACTTC; CDR3aa: CASSSIPGTGTIQYF
d_gene: -; j_gene: TRBJ2-3; v_gene: TRBV19; abundance: -; CDR3nt: TGTGCCAGTAGTCTTCAGCGGGGCACAGATACGCAGTATTTT; CDR3aa: CASSLQRGTDTQYF
d_gene: -; j_gene: TRBJ2-7; v_gene: TRBV14; abundance: -; CDR3nt: TGTGCCAGCAGCCAACTCTACGAGCAGTACTTC; CDR3aa: CASSQLYEQYF
d_gene: -; j_gene: TRBJ1-4; v_gene: TRBV5-1; abundance: once; CDR3nt: TGCGCCAGCAGCTATGGACAGAATGAAAAACTGTTTTTT; CDR3aa: CASSYGQNEKLFF
d_gene: TRBD1; j_gene: TRBJ1-6; v_gene: TRBV28; abundance: -; CDR3nt: TGTGCCAGCAGTTTCCGTGACAGGGAAAATTCACCCCTCCACTTT; CDR3aa: CASSFRDRENSPLHF
d_gene: -; j_gene: TRBJ1-1; v_gene: TRBV18; abundance: -; CDR3nt: TGTGCCAGCTCCCGGTCGGGGAACACTGAAGCTTTCTTT; CDR3aa: CASSRSGNTEAFF
d_gene: -; j_gene: TRBJ1-1; v_gene: TRBV6-2/TRBV6-3; abundance: -; CDR3nt: TGTGCCAGCAGTTCCCTCGGCAGACAGAACACTGAAGCTTTCTTT; CDR3aa: CASSSLGRQNTEAFF
d_gene: TRBD2; j_gene: TRBJ2-1; v_gene: TRBV7-3; abundance: -; CDR3nt: TGTGCCAGCAGCCCCGGACTAGCGGGATTATACAATGAGCAGTTCTTC; CDR3aa: CASSPGLAGLYNEQFF
d_gene: -; j_gene: TRBJ2-7; v_gene: TRBV5-1; abundance: -; CDR3nt: TGCGCCAGCAGCATAGACAGTTCTGGCGAGCAGTACTTC; CDR3aa: CASSIDSSGEQYF
d_gene: TRBD1; j_gene: TRBJ2-2; v_gene: TRBV14; abundance: -; CDR3nt: TGTGCCAGCAGCCAAGTAATCCATCGGACAGGGGTCGGCGCCGGGGAGCTGTTTTTT; CDR3aa: CASSQVIHRTGVGAGELFF
d_gene: -; j_gene: TRBJ1-6; v_gene: TRBV7-8; abundance: -; CDR3nt: TGTGCCAGCAGCGTGGACGGGCCTCGGAGGAATTCACCCCTCCACTTT; CDR3aa: CASSVDGPRRNSPLHF
d_gene: -; j_gene: TRBJ2-3; v_gene: TRBV23-1; abundance: -; CDR3nt: TGCCCTCGGGAATACACAGATACGCAGTATTTT; CDR3aa: CPREYTDTQYF
d_gene: -; j_gene: TRBJ2-5; v_gene: TRBV5-1; abundance: -; CDR3nt: TGCGCCAGCAGCTTCGCCCCCGGACCCTTTCGAGGGGAGACCCAGTACTTC; CDR3aa: CASSFAPGPFRGETQYF
d_gene: -; j_gene: TRBJ1-2; v_gene: TRBV3-1/TRBV3-2; abundance: -; CDR3nt: TGTGCCAGCAGTCTCTCCCCCCCCCGGGATGTTGGCTACACCTTC; CDR3aa: CASSLSPPRDVGYTF
d_gene: -; j_gene: TRBJ2-7; v_gene: TRBV3-1/TRBV3-2; abundance: -; CDR3nt: TGTGCCAGCAGCACTACCTACGAGCAGTACTTC; CDR3aa: CASSTTYEQYF
d_gene: TRBD1; j_gene: TRBJ2-3; v_gene: TRBV28; abundance: -; CDR3nt: TGTGCCAGCAGCACCCGGGACAGGGGAGCAGATACGCAGTATTTT; CDR3aa: CASSTRDRGADTQYF
d_gene: TRBD1; j_gene: TRBJ2-7; v_gene: TRBV5-1; abundance: -; CDR3nt: TGCGCCAGCAGAGCGACAGGGGGTATGTACGAGCAGTACTTC; CDR3aa: CASRATGGMYEQYF
d_gene: -; j_gene: TRBJ2-2; v_gene: TRBV4-1; abundance: many; CDR3nt: TGCGCCAGCAGCCAAGTGGGGCACCCCGGGGAGCTGTTTTTT; CDR3aa: CASSQVGHPGELFF
d_gene: TRBD2; j_gene: TRBJ2-5; v_gene: TRBV7-8; abundance: -; CDR3nt: TGTGCCAGCAGCTTAGACGTAGCGGGAGGTAAAAAGACCCAGTACTTC; CDR3aa: CASSLDVAGGKKTQYF
d_gene: -; j_gene: TRBJ2-7; v_gene: TRBV7-2; abundance: -; CDR3nt: TGTGCCAGCAGCTTAGTCAGGGTCCACGAGCAGTACTTC; CDR3aa: CASSLVRVHEQYF
d_gene: -; j_gene: TRBJ2-3; v_gene: TRBV25-1; abundance: -; CDR3nt: TGTGCCAGCACTGGACCAGCGGGAGATACGCAGTATTTT; CDR3aa: CASTGPAGDTQYF
d_gene: -; j_gene: TRBJ2-2; v_gene: TRBV27; abundance: -; CDR3nt: TGTGCCAGCAGCACCAGCACCGGGGAGCTGTTTTTT; CDR3aa: CASSTSTGELFF
d_gene: TRBD1; j_gene: TRBJ2-2; v_gene: TRBV19; abundance: -; CDR3nt: TGTGCCAGTAGTAAAGACAGGGTGAACACCGGGGAGCTGTTTTTT; CDR3aa: CASSKDRVNTGELFF
d_gene: TRBD1; j_gene: TRBJ1-1; v_gene: TRBV7-3; abundance: -; CDR3nt: TGTGCCAGCAGCTTAAAGGGTTCAGGGACAGGGACCACTGAAGCTTTCTTT; CDR3aa: CASSLKGSGTGTTEAFF
d_gene: TRBD1; j_gene: TRBJ2-7; v_gene: TRBV5-1; abundance: -; CDR3nt: TGCGCCAGCAGCTTGGGGTGGACAGGGACCTACGAGCAGTACTTC; CDR3aa: CASSLGWTGTYEQYF
d_gene: -; j_gene: TRBJ2-1; v_gene: TRBV4-3; abundance: -; CDR3nt: TGCGCCAGCAGCCAAGATAAGGGGAGGCACAATGAGCAGTTCTTC; CDR3aa: CASSQDKGRHNEQFF
d_gene: TRBD2; j_gene: TRBJ2-3; v_gene: TRBV28; abundance: -; CDR3nt: TGTGCCAGCAGTTTTAGCGGGTATATAAGCACAGATACGCAGTATTTT; CDR3aa: CASSFSGYISTDTQYF
d_gene: TRBD1; j_gene: TRBJ2-5; v_gene: TRBV3-1/TRBV3-2; abundance: -; CDR3nt: TGTGCCAGCAGCCTCCGGGACAGAGGCCATGAGACCCAGTACTTC; CDR3aa: CASSLRDRGHETQYF
d_gene: TRBD1; j_gene: TRBJ1-1; v_gene: TRBV6-5; abundance: -; CDR3nt: TGTGCCAGCAGCAACCTAAGGACAGGGGAAGCTTTCTTT; CDR3aa: CASSNLRTGEAFF
d_gene: TRBD1; j_gene: TRBJ2-2; v_gene: TRBV7-3; abundance: -; CDR3nt: TGTGCCAGCAGCTTGCCCGGGACAGGGAGTGCCGGGGAGCTGTTTTTT; CDR3aa: CASSLPGTGSAGELFF
d_gene: -; j_gene: TRBJ2-7; v_gene: TRBV2; abundance: -; CDR3nt: TGTGCCAGCAGAGGAGGGGGCTATTACGAGCAGTACTTC; CDR3aa: CASRGGGYYEQYF
d_gene: TRBD1; j_gene: TRBJ1-4; v_gene: TRBV2; abundance: -; CDR3nt: TGTGCCAGCAGTGAAGGCAGGGGGTTTAATGAAAAACTGTTTTTT; CDR3aa: CASSEGRGFNEKLFF
d_gene: -; j_gene: TRBJ2-1; v_gene: TRBV27; abundance: -; CDR3nt: TGTGCCAGCAGTTTAGGCGGGTCCCACAATGAGCAGTTCTTC; CDR3aa: CASSLGGSHNEQFF
d_gene: TRBD2; j_gene: TRBJ2-5; v_gene: TRBV7-9; abundance: -; CDR3nt: TGTGCCAGCAGCTTACGGAATGGACTAGCGGGAGGGAAGAAGACCCAGTACTTC; CDR3aa: CASSLRNGLAGGKKTQYF